Listed below are T cell receptor beta chains from one sample, sequenced in a study of T cells in Graves' hyperthyroidism and ophthalmopathy. A single record per CDR3 protein comes from TCRdb applying MiXCR to the multiplex PCR reads. This table has about 510,000 distinct CDR3 sequences, approximately 14% appearing once. The sequenced material came from blood. The receptors were gathered from a woman aged 40 to 49 with Graves' hyperthyroidism. Each CDR3 is given with its conserved first and last residue. The D gene is left open where the match is weak. Some rows have no size entry. The others give once, few or many, or a class for an expanded clone.

size | D | J | V | DNA | CDR3
few | TRBD2 | TRBJ2-7 | TRBV20-1 | TGCAGTGCCAGTACGTGGGCGGGAGGGGCTTCTTACGAGCAGTACTTC | CSASTWAGGASYEQYF
few | NA | TRBJ1-1 | TRBV6-1 | TGTGCCAGCACCTACCTGGACGGACTGAACACTGAAGCTTTCTTT | CASTYLDGLNTEAFF
NA | NA | TRBJ2-1 | TRBV3-1 | TGTGCCAGCGCCAGCAGCTTGGAGGTGACAGAGCAGTTCTTC | CASASSLEVTEQFF
many | NA | TRBJ2-7 | TRBV15 | TGTGCCACCAGCAGAGATTCGACGGACCCTTCCTACGAGCAGTACTTC | CATSRDSTDPSYEQYF
few | NA | TRBJ2-1 | TRBV7-9 | TGTGCCAGCAGCCTGCCGGCAGGGAGTTCCTACAATGAGCAGTTCTTC | CASSLPAGSSYNEQFF
many | NA | TRBJ2-5 | TRBV28 | TGTGCCAGCAGTTACCCGTCGCAGGGGGGTTTTGAGACCCAGTACTTC | CASSYPSQGGFETQYF
NA | NA | TRBJ2-7 | TRBV20-1 | TGCAGTGCTAGGGAAAGAGGAGGACCCACCTACGAGCAGTACTTC | CSARERGGPTYEQYF
NA | NA | TRBJ2-1 | TRBV24-1 | TGTGCCACCAGTGATGGGTCTGAGCAGTTCTTC | CATSDGSEQFF
NA | TRBD2 | TRBJ2-7 | TRBV5-1 | TGCGCCAGCAGCTTGGAGTGGGGGGGACTAGCGGGCGAGCAGTACTTC | CASSLEWGGLAGEQYF
NA | NA | TRBJ2-3 | TRBV4-2 | TGTGCCAGCAGCCAAGGGCCTGTCACAGATACGCAGTATTTT | CASSQGPVTDTQYF
many | NA | TRBJ1-1 | TRBV18 | TGTGCCAGCTCACCACCGGGGACGGTTATGAACACTGAAGCTTTCTTT | CASSPPGTVMNTEAFF
many | NA | TRBJ1-1 | TRBV7-9 | TGTGCCAGCAGCTCCGCGGGCACTGAAGCTTTCTTT | CASSSAGTEAFF
many | TRBD2 | TRBJ2-1 | TRBV24-1 | TGTGCCACGAATACACCCGGGACTAGCGGCGGCAATGAGCAGTTCTTC | CATNTPGTSGGNEQFF
many | NA | TRBJ2-1 | TRBV6-1 | TGTGCCAGCAGTGAAGCGGGAGGTCGCTACAATGAGCAGTTCTTC | CASSEAGGRYNEQFF
many | TRBD2 | TRBJ2-2 | TRBV24-1 | TGTGCCACCAGTGATGTCGGGACTAGAATCGGGGAGCTGTTTTTT | CATSDVGTRIGELFF
many | TRBD2 | TRBJ2-2 | TRBV28 | TGTGCCAGCAGTTTCTGGGCGGGAGGGCCTTCCGGGGAGCTGTTTTTT | CASSFWAGGPSGELFF
NA | TRBD2 | TRBJ2-6 | TRBV4-1 | TGCGCCAGCAGCCAAGTGGCGGGGGCTGGGGCCAACGTCCTGACTTTC | CASSQVAGAGANVLTF
few | TRBD1 | TRBJ1-5 | TRBV7-9 | TGTGCCAGCAGCTCTCAAACAGGGGGCCCTCAGCCCCAGCATTTT | CASSSQTGGPQPQHF
many | TRBD1 | TRBJ2-3 | TRBV7-8 | TGTGCCAGCAGCTCGAGGGACAGGGTTAGCACAGATACGCAGTATTTT | CASSSRDRVSTDTQYF
NA | NA | TRBJ2-5 | TRBV5-1 | TGCGCCAGCAGCTTGGAGACAGAGAGGGAGACCCAGTACTTC | CASSLETERETQYF
many | TRBD2 | TRBJ2-3 | TRBV5-1 | TGCGCCAGCAGCCAGACTAGCGGGAGATCCGATACGCAGTATTTT | CASSQTSGRSDTQYF
many | NA | TRBJ2-1 | TRBV6-1 | TGTGCCAGCAGCGGCACAGGGTTCAATGAGCAGTTCTTC | CASSGTGFNEQFF
many | TRBD1 | TRBJ1-3 | TRBV30 | TGTGCCTGGAGTGTACCCAGGGACAGAGAGAACACCATATATTTT | CAWSVPRDRENTIYF
many | TRBD2 | TRBJ2-7 | TRBV20-1 | TGCAGTGCTAGGGGACTAGCAGCTACCTACGAGCAGTACTTC | CSARGLAATYEQYF
NA | TRBD1 | TRBJ2-7 | TRBV12-3/TRBV12-4 | TGTGCCAGCAGTATAGGACAGGGCTCCGAGCAGTACTTC | CASSIGQGSEQYF
few | NA | TRBJ1-1 | TRBV19 | TGTGCCAGTAGTATACGGCAGACAACCATGAACACTGAAGCTTTCTTT | CASSIRQTTMNTEAFF
many | TRBD2 | TRBJ2-3 | TRBV6-1 | TGTGCCACCGGACTAGCGGGAGGCCCAGATACGCAGTATTTT | CATGLAGGPDTQYF